The present T cell receptor (beta chain) was sequenced within a study of blood T cell repertoires in COVID-19. The CDR3 is 13 residues long. Trimming took off 5 bases at V and 4 bases at J, with 11 bases between the two ends. Assay used: immunoSEQ multiplex PCR; TCRdb lists only in-frame clones, some missing. Of 240,000 or so clones in the sample, nearly 90% were seen once. The clonotype comes from a woman aged 25-40 years with acute or convalescent COVID-19. Sequencing input: peripheral blood. The chain is built from TRBV12-3 or TRBV12-4 and TRBJ1-1, with unresolved D. The CDR3 sequence: CASSHTGGTEAFF. CDR3 bases: TGTGCCAGCAGTCACACCGGCGGCACTGAAGCTTTCTTT.